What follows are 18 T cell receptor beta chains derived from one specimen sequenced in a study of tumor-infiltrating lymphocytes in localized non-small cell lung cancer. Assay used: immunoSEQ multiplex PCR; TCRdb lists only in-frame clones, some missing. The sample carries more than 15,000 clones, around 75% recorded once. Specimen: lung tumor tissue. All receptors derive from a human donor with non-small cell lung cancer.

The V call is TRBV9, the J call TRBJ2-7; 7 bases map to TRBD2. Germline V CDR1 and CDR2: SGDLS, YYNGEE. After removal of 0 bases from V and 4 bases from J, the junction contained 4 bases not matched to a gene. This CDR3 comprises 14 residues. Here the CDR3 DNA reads TGTGCCAGCAGCGTAGGGGTCGGGAGGTACGAGCAGTACTTC. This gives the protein CASSVGVGRYEQYF.

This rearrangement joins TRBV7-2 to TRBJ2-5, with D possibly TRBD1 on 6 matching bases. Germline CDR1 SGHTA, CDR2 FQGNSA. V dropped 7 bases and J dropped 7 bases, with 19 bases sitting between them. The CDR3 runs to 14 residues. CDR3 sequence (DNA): TGTGCCAGCACCTACCCAGAGGGGGACGGGACCCAGTACTTC. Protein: CASTYPEGDGTQYF. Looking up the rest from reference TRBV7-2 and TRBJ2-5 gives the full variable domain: GAGVSQSPSNKVTEKGKDVELRCDPISGHTALYWYRQSLGQGLEFLIYFQGNSAPDKSGLPSDRFSAERTGGSVSTLTIQRTQQEDSAVYLCASTYPEGDGTQYFGPGTRLLVL.

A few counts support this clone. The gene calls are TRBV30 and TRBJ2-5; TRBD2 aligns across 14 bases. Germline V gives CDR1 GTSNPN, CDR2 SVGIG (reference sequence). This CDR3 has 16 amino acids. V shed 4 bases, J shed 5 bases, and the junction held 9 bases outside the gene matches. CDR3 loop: CAWTSPGLAGVETQYF. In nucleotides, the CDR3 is TGTGCCTGGACCTCCCCGGGACTAGCGGGAGTTGAGACCCAGTACTTC.

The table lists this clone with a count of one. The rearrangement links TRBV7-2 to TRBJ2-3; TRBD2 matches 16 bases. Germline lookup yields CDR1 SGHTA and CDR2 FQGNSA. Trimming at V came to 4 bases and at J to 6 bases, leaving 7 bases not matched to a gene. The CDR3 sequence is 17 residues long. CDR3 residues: CASSSGLAGGPGDTQYF. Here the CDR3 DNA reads TGTGCCAGCAGCTCGGGACTAGCGGGAGGGCCGGGGGATACGCAGTATTTT.

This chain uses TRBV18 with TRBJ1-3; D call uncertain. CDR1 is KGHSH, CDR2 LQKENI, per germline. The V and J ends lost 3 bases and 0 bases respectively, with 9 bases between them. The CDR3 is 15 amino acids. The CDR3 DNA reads TGTGCCAGCTCACCTTCGGCAGGCTCTGGAAACACCATATATTTT. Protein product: CASSPSAGSGNTIYF.

The CDR3 here is CASSDFLGWESYNEQFF. The CDR3 DNA sequence: TGTGCCAGCAGTGATTTCTTAGGGTGGGAATCCTACAATGAGCAGTTCTTC. The rearrangement joins TRBV2 to TRBJ2-1, with unresolved D. Germline assignment: CDR1 SNHLY and CDR2 FYNNEI. CDR3 size: 17 residues. V was shortened by 3 bases and J by 1 base, with 16 bases between the two germline ends. Supplemented by reference TRBV2 and TRBJ2-1, the full variable domain reads EPEVTQTPSHQVTQMGQEVILRCVPISNHLYFYWYRQILGQKVEFLVSFYNNEISEKSEIFDDQFSVERPDGSNFTLKIRSTKLEDSAMYFCASSDFLGWESYNEQFFGPGTRLTVL.

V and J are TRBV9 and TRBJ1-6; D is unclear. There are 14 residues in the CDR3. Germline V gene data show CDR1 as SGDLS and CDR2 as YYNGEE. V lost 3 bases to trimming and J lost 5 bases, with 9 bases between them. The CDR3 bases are TGTGCCAGCAGCGGCGGACTTGATAATTCACCCCTCCACTTT. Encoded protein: CASSGGLDNSPLHF.

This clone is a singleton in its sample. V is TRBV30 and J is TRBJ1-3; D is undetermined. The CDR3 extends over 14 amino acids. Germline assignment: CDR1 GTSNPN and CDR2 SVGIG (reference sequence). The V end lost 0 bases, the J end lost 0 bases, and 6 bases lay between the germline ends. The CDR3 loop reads CAWSVLSSGNTIYF. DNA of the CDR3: TGTGCCTGGAGTGTACTGAGCTCTGGAAACACCATATATTTT.

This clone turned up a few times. The CDR3 loop reads CASSEQGPTATQYF. The CDR3 coding sequence is TGTGCCAGCAGTGAACAGGGACCCACCGCTACGCAGTATTTT. This chain joins TRBV2 and TRBJ2-3; D is perhaps TRBD1 or TRBD2 (5 bases each). Trimming removed 2 bases at V and 8 bases at J, with 14 bases between. CDR1 SNHLY and CDR2 FYNNEI come from the germline V gene. This CDR3 comprises 14 residues.

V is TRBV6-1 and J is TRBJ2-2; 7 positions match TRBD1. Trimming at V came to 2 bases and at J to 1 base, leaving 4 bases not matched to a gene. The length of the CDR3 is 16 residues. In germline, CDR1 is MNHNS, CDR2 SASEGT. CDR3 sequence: CASSERAGGNTGELFF. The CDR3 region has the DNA TGTGCCAGCAGTGAAAGGGCAGGGGGGAACACCGGGGAGCTGTTTTTT.

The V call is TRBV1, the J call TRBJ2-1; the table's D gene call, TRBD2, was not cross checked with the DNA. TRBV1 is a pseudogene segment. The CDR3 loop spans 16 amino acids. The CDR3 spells CTSSQDTHGDFWEQFF. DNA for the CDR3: TGCACCAGCAGCCAAGATACACATGGGGACTTCTGGGAGCAGTTCTTC.

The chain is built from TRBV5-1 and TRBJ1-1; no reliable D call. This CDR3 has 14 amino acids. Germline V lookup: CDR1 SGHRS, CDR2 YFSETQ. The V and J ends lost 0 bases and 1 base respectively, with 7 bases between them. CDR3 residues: CASSLAGRNTEAFF. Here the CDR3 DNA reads TGCGCCAGCAGCTTGGCGGGGAGGAACACTGAAGCTTTCTTT.

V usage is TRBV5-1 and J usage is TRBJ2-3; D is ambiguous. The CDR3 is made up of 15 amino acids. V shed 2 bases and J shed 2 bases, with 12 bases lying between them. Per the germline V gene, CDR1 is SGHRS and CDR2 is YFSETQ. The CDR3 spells CASSLFSGFTDTQYF. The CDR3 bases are TGCGCCAGCAGCTTATTTTCCGGGTTCACAGATACGCAGTATTTT.

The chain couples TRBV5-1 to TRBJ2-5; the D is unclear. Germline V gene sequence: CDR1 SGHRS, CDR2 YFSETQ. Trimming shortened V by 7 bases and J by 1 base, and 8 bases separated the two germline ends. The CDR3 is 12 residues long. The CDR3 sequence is CASRRLQETQYF. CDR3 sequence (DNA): TGCGCCAGCCGCCGGCTCCAAGAGACCCAGTACTTC.

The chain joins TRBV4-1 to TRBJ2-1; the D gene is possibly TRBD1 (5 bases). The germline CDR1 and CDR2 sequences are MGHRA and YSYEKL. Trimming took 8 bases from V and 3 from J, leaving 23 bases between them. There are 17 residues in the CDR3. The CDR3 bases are TGCGCCAGCCAACCCACCTACCGAGGACATAACTACAATGAGCAGTTCTTC. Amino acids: CASQPTYRGHNYNEQFF.

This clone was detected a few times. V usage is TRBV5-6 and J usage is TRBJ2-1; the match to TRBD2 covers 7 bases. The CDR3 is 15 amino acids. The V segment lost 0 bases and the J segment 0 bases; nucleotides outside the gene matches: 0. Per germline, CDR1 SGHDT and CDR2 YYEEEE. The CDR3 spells CASSLGGGSYNEQFF. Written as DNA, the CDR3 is TGTGCCAGCAGCTTGGGCGGGGGCTCCTACAATGAGCAGTTCTTC.

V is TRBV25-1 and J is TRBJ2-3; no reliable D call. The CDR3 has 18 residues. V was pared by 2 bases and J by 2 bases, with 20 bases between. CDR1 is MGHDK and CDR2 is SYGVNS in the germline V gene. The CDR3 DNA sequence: TGTGCCAGCAGTGAAAAGGTGGTAAATCGGGTGCACACAGATACGCAGTATTTT. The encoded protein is CASSEKVVNRVHTDTQYF.

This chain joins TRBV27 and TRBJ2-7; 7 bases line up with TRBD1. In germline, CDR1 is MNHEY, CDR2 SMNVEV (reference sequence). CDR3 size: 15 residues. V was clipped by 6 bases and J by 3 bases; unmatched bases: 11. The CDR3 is CASSHSQGKGYEQYF. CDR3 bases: TGTGCCAGCAGCCACTCACAGGGGAAGGGCTACGAGCAGTACTTC.